This note documents a single TCR beta chain sequence. No antigen is known for it. This specimen belongs to a study of cytomegalovirus exposure and HLA in healthy donors. Study-wide results and caveats: As was reported, the HLA-A and HLA-B alleles of most subjects were accurately predicted from TCR beta sequences.

J lost 1 base, V lost 2 bases, and 13 bases had no gene match. This CDR3 is built from 20 residues. Germline V gene sequence: CDR1 ENHRY, CDR2 SYGVKD. PCR used 60 Vbeta primers and 13 Jbeta primers. The repertoire was sequenced with immunoSEQ multiplex PCR; TCRdb's copy has only in-frame clones and lacks some. This sample has approximately 170,000 clones; over 80% occur once, and the top ten carry approximately 4.1%. The clonotype was recovered from a woman aged 50 to 60 in good health and CMV-seropositive. J is TRBJ2-3 and V is TRBV10-3, with 12 bases matching TRBD2. Specimen: PBMCs. In DNA form, the CDR3 reads TGTGCCATCAGTGAGACTCGAAAGTCTAGCGGGGGGGCGGGCACAGATACGCAGTATTTT. Translation gives CAISETRKSSGGAGTDTQYF.